This T cell receptor beta chain was recovered during a study of blood T cell repertoires in COVID-19. Original processing methods: Estimation of nucleated cell counts relied on the amplification of reference gene primers. Data came from immunoSEQ multiplex PCR; TCRdb stores just in-frame clones and leaves some out. V and J calls and clone size are given by that table; D and trimming were obtained from the DNA. Altogether approximately 300,000 clones are present, around nine tenths being singletons, with the ten largest covering approximately 6.8%. V gave up 0 bases and J gave up 8 bases; unmatched junction bases: 2. The CDR3 consists of 13 residues. Germline V gene sequence: CDR1 GTSNPN, CDR2 SVGIG (reference sequence). Seattle patients were enrolled while actively infected and followed longitudinally.

The sequenced sample consisted of peripheral blood. This receptor was obtained from a woman aged 25 to 45 with COVID-19, enrolled during active disease. The chain recombines TRBV30 with TRBJ1-4; 8 positions match TRBD1. The CDR3 sequence is CAWSVDRAEKLFF. CDR3 nucleotides: TGTGCCTGGAGTGTGGACAGGGCGGAAAAACTGTTTTTT.